The next 26 T cell receptor beta chains were all read from a single sample in a study of shared clonotypes between healthy human individuals. The table came from immunoSEQ multiplex PCR; TCRdb's copy has only in-frame clones and leaves some out. Here the sample spans about 2.3 million clones, 85% to 95% being singletons. The sequenced material came from naive CD4+ T cells from PBMCs. Specified subset: CD45RA+ positively selected. These receptors were obtained from a young man in good health. Some clones in this sample may be carry-over from other donors' samples.

The chain has TRBV11-1 and TRBJ2-3; 11 bases align to TRBD2. Germline values: CDR1 SGHAT, CDR2 FQDESV (reference sequence). V lost 11 bases and J lost 3; bases outside the gene matches: 7. The CDR3 runs 14 residues. This chain's CDR3 is CACSGRAPTDTQYF. The CDR3 nucleotides are TGTGCCTGTAGCGGGAGGGCCCCGACAGATACGCAGTATTTT.

The CDR3 here is CASSGLTGYDGYTF. The CDR3 nucleotides read TGTGCCAGCAGTGGTCTGACAGGGTACGATGGCTACACCTTC. The V call is TRBV2, the J call TRBJ1-2; TRBD1 matches at 7 bases. The V and J ends lost 4 bases and 6 bases, in that order; junction bases with no gene match: 8. Germline V gene lookup returns CDR1 SNHLY and CDR2 FYNNEI. This CDR3 spans 14 amino acids.

The chain has TRBV23-1 and TRBJ2-4; D is uncertain. TRBV23-1 is noted as an ORF with a role that remains uncertain. The CDR3 has 13 residues. V dropped 4 bases and J dropped 7 bases, with 11 bases sitting between them. CDR3 loop: CASSLSPPNIQYF. CDR3 bases: TGCGCCAGCAGTCTTAGCCCCCCGAACATTCAGTACTTC.

On this clone itself: The sample contains more than one DNA sequence encoding this CDR3. The CDR3 protein is CASSSTSGSSYEQYF. The CDR3 DNA reads TGTGCCAGCAGTTCAACTAGCGGGAGCTCCTACGAGCAGTACTTC. The J gene is TRBJ2-7, the V gene TRBV28, with 11 bases matching TRBD2. Germline CDR1 is MDHEN and CDR2 is SYDVKM. The ends lost 4 bases at V and 0 bases at J; junction bases unmatched: 2. The CDR3 has 15 amino acids.

This chain joins TRBV5-4 and TRBJ1-1; D is perhaps TRBD1 (5 bases). The germline gives CDR1 SGHNT, CDR2 YYREEE (reference sequence). V lost 4 bases and J 5 bases, leaving 12 bases between the germline ends. The CDR3 length is 13 residues. This CDR3 is CASSLVWGTEAFF. CDR3 nucleotide sequence: TGTGCCAGCAGCCTTGTATGGGGGACTGAAGCTTTCTTT.

The gene calls are TRBV19 and TRBJ2-5; D may be TRBD1 (5 bases). Between the trimmed V and J ends, which lost 3 bases and 3 bases, there was a span of 11 bases. CDR1 LNHDA and CDR2 SQIVND come from the germline V gene (reference sequence). The CDR3 totals 14 residues. CDR3 protein: CASSMRQGKETQYF. The DNA of the CDR3 is TGTGCCAGTAGTATGCGGCAGGGCAAAGAGACCCAGTACTTC.

The V call is TRBV25-1, the J call TRBJ2-7; 14 nucleotides agree with TRBD2. This CDR3 is built from 16 residues. With V trimmed by 4 bases and J by 2 bases, 4 bases remained unmatched. In germline, CDR1 is MGHDK, CDR2 SYGVNS. CDR3 sequence (DNA): TGTGCCAGCAGTGGCCGACTAGCGGGAGGGGCCTACGAGCAGTACTTC. Translating it yields CASSGRLAGGAYEQYF.

Note on this clone: In the same sample, other DNA sequences code for this CDR3. The V gene is TRBV6-5, the J gene TRBJ2-5, with 7 bases that match TRBD1. Trimming at V came to 5 bases and at J to 5 bases, leaving 5 bases not matched to a gene. Per germline, CDR1 MNHEY and CDR2 SVGAGI. This CDR3 comprises 13 residues. CDR3 coding DNA: TGTGCCAGCAGTCGACAGGGTGTGGAGACCCAGTACTTC. Translated, it gives CASSRQGVETQYF.

This chain joins TRBV7-2 and TRBJ2-7, with TRBD2 identical over 10 bases. V was pared by 1 base and J by 4 bases, with 7 bases of the junction left unmatched. Germline V gene data show CDR1 as SGHTA and CDR2 as FQGNSA. The CDR3 loop spans 16 amino acids. CDR3 region: CASSLVSLAGVYEQYF. As DNA, the CDR3 is TGTGCCAGCAGCTTAGTCAGCCTAGCGGGAGTTTACGAGCAGTACTTC.

This chain uses TRBV7-3 with TRBJ2-7; TRBD2 matches at 8 bases. The CDR3 sequence is 17 residues long. The V and J ends lost 1 base and 1 base, in that order; junction bases with no gene match: 9. The germline gives CDR1 SGHTA, CDR2 FQGTGA. The CDR3 DNA reads TGTGCCAGCAGCTTAATAGGCCCGACTAGCGAATCCTACGAGCAGTACTTC. Residues: CASSLIGPTSESYEQYF.

The chain couples TRBV9 to TRBJ1-3; the D gene is possibly TRBD1 (6 bases). This CDR3 comprises 16 residues. The germline V gene encodes CDR1 SGDLS and CDR2 YYNGEE. Trimming pared 6 bases from V and 5 bases from J, leaving 21 bases between. CDR3 sequence reads: CASTPTGGRLRNTIYF. The CDR3 region has the DNA TGTGCCAGCACGCCTACGGGGGGCAGGTTGAGAAACACCATATATTTT.

On this clone itself: Other DNA sequences in this sample translate to the same CDR3. This chain connects TRBV5-1 to TRBJ2-2; D unresolved. V lost 2 bases and J 0 bases, leaving 8 bases between the germline ends. In germline, CDR1 is SGHRS, CDR2 YFSETQ. The CDR3 is 15 amino acids. CDR3 bases: TGCGCCAGCAGCTTTCAAGGCTCGAACACCGGGGAGCTGTTTTTT. It is translated as CASSFQGSNTGELFF.

Concerning this clone itself: The same CDR3 arises from other DNA sequences in this sample as well. The rearrangement joins TRBV9 to TRBJ2-5; D might be TRBD1 (6 bases). The V end was cut by 4 bases, the J end by 1 base, with 8 bases between. CDR3 length: 13 amino acids. Germline CDR1 and CDR2: SGDLS and YYNGEE. The CDR3 region has the DNA TGTGCCAGCAGCACAGGGACCCAAGAGACCCAGTACTTC. Translating it yields CASSTGTQETQYF. Together with reference TRBV9 and TRBJ2-5, the CDR3 gives the full variable domain: DSGVTQTPKHLITATGQRVTLRCSPRSGDLSVYWYQQSLDQGLQFLIQYYNGEERAKGNILERFSAQQFPDLHSELNLSSLELGDSALYFCASSTGTQETQYFGPGTRLLVL.

V and J are TRBV28 and TRBJ1-6; tentatively, D is TRBD1 (5 bases). The CDR3 is made up of 12 amino acids. Trimming pared 8 bases from V and 13 bases from J, leaving 15 bases between. Germline CDR1 and CDR2: MDHEN and SYDVKM. CDR3 coding DNA: TGTGCCAGCGGGGCAGGGTCCTCCCCCCTCCACTTT. Its protein is CASGAGSSPLHF.

This clone is a singleton in its sample. The rearrangement joins TRBV6-5 to TRBJ1-5, with 7 bases lining up with TRBD1. The CDR3 has 15 residues. The ends lost 5 bases at V and 4 bases at J; junction bases unmatched: 8. The germline V gene has CDR1 MNHEY and CDR2 SVGAGI. The DNA of the CDR3 is TGTGCCAGCAGTCGCTTGCGGGACAGTAATCAGCCCCAGCATTTT. Amino acids: CASSRLRDSNQPQHF.

This clone was counted only a few times. At the DNA level, this CDR3 is encoded by other sequences in the same sample as well. This chain links TRBV7-9 with TRBJ1-5; no clear D gene. CDR1 and CDR2 from the germline V gene are SEHNR and FQNEAQ (reference sequence). The length of the CDR3 is 12 residues. V was cut by 2 bases and J by 3 bases, with 2 bases left in between. The CDR3 bases are TGTGCCAGCAGCTTATCCAATCAGCCCCAGCATTTT. Translated, it gives CASSLSNQPQHF.

This clone was counted only a few times. The J gene is TRBJ1-5, the V gene TRBV29-1, with TRBD1 as a possible D gene (6 bases). Germline V gene lookup returns CDR1 SQVTM and CDR2 ANQGSEA. This CDR3 is built from 14 residues. V shed 6 bases and J shed 6 bases, with 18 bases lying between them. The chain's CDR3 is CSVASGGASQPQHF. For the CDR3, the DNA is TGCAGCGTCGCCTCGGGGGGCGCATCTCAGCCCCAGCATTTT.

The V gene is TRBV10-3, the J gene TRBJ2-6, with 8 bases matching TRBD1. V dropped 4 bases and J dropped 0; count of bases not matched to a gene: 8. CDR1 is ENHRY and CDR2 is SYGVKD in the germline V gene. The CDR3 totals 18 residues. This CDR3 is CAISGTGPANSGANVLTF. The CDR3 DNA sequence: TGTGCCATCAGTGGGACAGGGCCCGCGAACTCTGGGGCCAACGTCCTGACTTTC.

This chain uses TRBV5-1 with TRBJ1-5; TRBD1 matches at 9 bases. Trimming at V came to 4 bases and at J to 8 bases, leaving 7 bases not matched to a gene. This CDR3 has 14 residues. Germline CDR1 reads SGHRS; CDR2 reads YFSETQ. The CDR3 DNA is TGCGCCAGCAGCGTGACAGGGGGAGGGGAGCCCCAGCATTTT. Translated: CASSVTGGGEPQHF.

The chain joins TRBV6-4 to TRBJ2-3; 11 nucleotides match TRBD2. Germline V gives CDR1 MRHNA, CDR2 SNTAGT. The CDR3 has 16 residues. V dropped 0 bases and J dropped 6; count of bases not matched to a gene: 5. The CDR3 region has the DNA TGTGCCAGCAGTGACTCGACACTAGCGGGAGTGGATACGCAGTATTTT. Translating it yields CASSDSTLAGVDTQYF.

Comments on this clone: Other DNA sequences in this sample translate to the same CDR3. J is TRBJ1-5 and V is TRBV6-6; D is possibly TRBD1 (5 bases). Per germline, CDR1 MNHNY and CDR2 SVGAGI (reference sequence). V was clipped by 5 bases and J by 0 bases, with 11 bases between them. There are 15 residues in the CDR3. The CDR3 region has the DNA TGTGCCAGCAGTCCCGACAGAAATAGCAATCAGCCCCAGCATTTT. This sequence encodes CASSPDRNSNQPQHF.

CDR3 residues: CAAQEGGNSPLHF. The CDR3 nucleotides read TGTGCCGCTCAGGAGGGGGGTAATTCACCCCTCCACTTT. This chain links TRBV6-1 with TRBJ1-6, with D perhaps matching TRBD1 (6 bases). CDR3 length equals 13 residues. Per the germline V gene, CDR1 is MNHNS and CDR2 is SASEGT. The V end was cut by 11 bases, the J end by 6 bases, with 14 bases between.

The V call is TRBV7-8, the J call TRBJ1-5, with TRBD1 identical over 8 bases. This CDR3 is 16 amino acids long. The trim removed 5 bases at V and 2 bases at J, leaving 8 bases unmatched. Germline CDR1 and CDR2: SGHVS and FQNEAQ. The CDR3 DNA is TGTGCCAGCAGCGCAACCGACAGGGGTGGCAATCAGCCCCAGCATTTT. Translation: CASSATDRGGNQPQHF.

The chain links TRBV5-1 to TRBJ2-3, with 11 bases matching TRBD2. With V trimmed by 1 base and J by 6 bases, 1 base remained unmatched. CDR1 and CDR2 (germline): SGHRS, YFSETQ. The CDR3 is 14 amino acids. The CDR3 DNA sequence: TGCGCCAGCAGCTTGACTAGCGGGAGTGATACGCAGTATTTT. This encodes CASSLTSGSDTQYF.

The chain employs TRBV25-1 and TRBJ2-1; D possibly uses TRBD1 or TRBD2 (5 bases each). The germline gives CDR1 MGHDK, CDR2 SYGVNS. V was trimmed by 6 bases and J by 4 bases, leaving 10 bases between them. This CDR3 is 13 amino acids long. This CDR3 reads CASSPGPYNEQFF. The CDR3 DNA follows: TGTGCCAGCAGCCCGGGACCTTACAATGAGCAGTTCTTC.

This clone was found once. The rearrangement links TRBV9 to TRBJ2-1; 7 positions match TRBD2. Trimming took 4 bases from V and 2 from J; bases not matched to a gene: 9. Germline CDR1 is SGDLS and CDR2 is YYNGEE. CDR3 size: 16 residues. CDR3 DNA sequence: TGTGCCAGCAGCCCCTTCAGCGGGAACCCCTACAATGAGCAGTTCTTC. This gives the protein CASSPFSGNPYNEQFF. The variable domain in full, completed from reference TRBV9 and TRBJ2-1, reads DSGVTQTPKHLITATGQRVTLRCSPRSGDLSVYWYQQSLDQGLQFLIQYYNGEERAKGNILERFSAQQFPDLHSELNLSSLELGDSALYFCASSPFSGNPYNEQFFGPGTRLTVL.